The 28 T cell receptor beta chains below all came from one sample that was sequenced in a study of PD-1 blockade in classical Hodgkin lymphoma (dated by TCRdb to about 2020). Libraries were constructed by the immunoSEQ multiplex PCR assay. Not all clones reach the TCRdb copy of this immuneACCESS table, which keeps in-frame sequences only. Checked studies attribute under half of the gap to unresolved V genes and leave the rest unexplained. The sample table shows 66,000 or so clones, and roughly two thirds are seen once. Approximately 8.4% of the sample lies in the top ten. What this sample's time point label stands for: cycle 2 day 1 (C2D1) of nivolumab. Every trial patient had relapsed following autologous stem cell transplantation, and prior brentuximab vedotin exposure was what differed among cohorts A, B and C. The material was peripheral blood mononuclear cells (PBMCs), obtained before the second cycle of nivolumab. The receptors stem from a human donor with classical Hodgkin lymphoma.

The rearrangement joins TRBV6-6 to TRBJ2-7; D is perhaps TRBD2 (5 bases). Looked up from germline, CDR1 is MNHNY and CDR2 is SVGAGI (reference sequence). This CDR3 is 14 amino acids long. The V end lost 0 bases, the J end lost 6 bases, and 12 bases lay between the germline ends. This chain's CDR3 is CASSYSTPGSEQYF. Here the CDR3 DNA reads TGTGCCAGCAGTTACTCGACACCGGGGAGCGAGCAGTACTTC.

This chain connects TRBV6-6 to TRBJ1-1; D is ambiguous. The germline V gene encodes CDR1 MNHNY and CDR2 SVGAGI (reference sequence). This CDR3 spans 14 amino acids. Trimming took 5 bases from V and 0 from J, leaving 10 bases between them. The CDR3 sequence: CASSTVDMNTEAFF. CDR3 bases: TGTGCCAGCAGTACGGTAGACATGAACACTGAAGCTTTCTTT.

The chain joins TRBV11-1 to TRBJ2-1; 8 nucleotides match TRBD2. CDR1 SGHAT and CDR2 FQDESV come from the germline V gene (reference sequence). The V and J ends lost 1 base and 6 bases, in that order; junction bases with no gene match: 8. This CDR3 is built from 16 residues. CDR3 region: CASSLELAAGGNEQFF. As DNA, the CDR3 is TGTGCCAGCAGCTTAGAACTAGCGGCAGGTGGCAATGAGCAGTTCTTC.

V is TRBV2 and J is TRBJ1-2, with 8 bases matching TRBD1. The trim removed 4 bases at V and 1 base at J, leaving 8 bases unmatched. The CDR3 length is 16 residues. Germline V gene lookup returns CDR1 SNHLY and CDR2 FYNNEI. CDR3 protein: CASSGFGTGVNYGYTF. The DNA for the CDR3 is TGTGCCAGCAGTGGGTTCGGGACAGGTGTTAACTATGGCTACACCTTC.

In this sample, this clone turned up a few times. The CDR3 sequence is CASSTRDRDADTQYF. The CDR3 nucleotides read TGTGCCAGCAGTACCCGGGACAGGGATGCAGATACGCAGTATTTT. The chain couples TRBV6-5 to TRBJ2-3; 9 positions agree with TRBD1. The J segment lost 4 bases and the V segment lost 5 bases, leaving 7 bases of the junction unmatched. CDR3 size: 15 residues. In germline, CDR1 is MNHEY, CDR2 SVGAGI.

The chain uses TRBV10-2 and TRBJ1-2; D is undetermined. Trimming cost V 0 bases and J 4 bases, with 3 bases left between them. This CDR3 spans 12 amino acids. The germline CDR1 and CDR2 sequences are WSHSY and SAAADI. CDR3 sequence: CASSESGYGYTF. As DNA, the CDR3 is TGCGCCAGCAGTGAGTCGGGCTATGGCTACACCTTC.

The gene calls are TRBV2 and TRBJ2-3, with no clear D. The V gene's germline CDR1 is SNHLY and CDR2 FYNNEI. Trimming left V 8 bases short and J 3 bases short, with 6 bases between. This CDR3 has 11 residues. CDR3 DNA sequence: TGTGCCAGCGGCCAAACAGATACGCAGTATTTT. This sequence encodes CASGQTDTQYF. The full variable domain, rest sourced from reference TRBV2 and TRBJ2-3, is EPEVTQTPSHQVTQMGQEVILRCVPISNHLYFYWYRQILGQKVEFLVSFYNNEISEKSEIFDDQFSVERPDGSNFTLKIRSTKLEDSAMYFCASGQTDTQYFGPGTRLTVL.

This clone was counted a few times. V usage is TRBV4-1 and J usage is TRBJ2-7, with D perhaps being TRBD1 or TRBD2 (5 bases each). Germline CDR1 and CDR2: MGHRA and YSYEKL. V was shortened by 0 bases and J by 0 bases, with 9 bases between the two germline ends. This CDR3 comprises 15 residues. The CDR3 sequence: CASSQEGELSYEQYF. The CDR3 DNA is TGCGCCAGCAGCCAAGAGGGGGAGCTCTCCTACGAGCAGTACTTC.

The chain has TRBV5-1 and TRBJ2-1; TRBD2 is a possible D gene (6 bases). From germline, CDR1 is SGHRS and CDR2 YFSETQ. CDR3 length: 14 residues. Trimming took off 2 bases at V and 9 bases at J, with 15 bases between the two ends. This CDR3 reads CASSFGPEGGEQFF. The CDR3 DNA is TGCGCCAGCAGCTTCGGGCCGGAGGGTGGTGAGCAGTTCTTC.

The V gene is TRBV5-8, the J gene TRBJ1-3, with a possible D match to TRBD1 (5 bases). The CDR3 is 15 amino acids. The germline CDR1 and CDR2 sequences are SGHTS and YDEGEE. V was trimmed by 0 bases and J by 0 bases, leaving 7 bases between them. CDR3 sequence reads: CASSLGQFSGNTIYF. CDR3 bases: TGTGCCAGCAGCTTGGGACAGTTCTCTGGAAACACCATATATTTT.

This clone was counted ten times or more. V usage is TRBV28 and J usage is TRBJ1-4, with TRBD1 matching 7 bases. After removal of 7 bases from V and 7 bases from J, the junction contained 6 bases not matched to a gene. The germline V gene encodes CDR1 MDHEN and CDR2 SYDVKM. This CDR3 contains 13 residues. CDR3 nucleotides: TGTGCCAGCAAGGGACAGAACTTTGAAAAACTGTTTTTT. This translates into CASKGQNFEKLFF.

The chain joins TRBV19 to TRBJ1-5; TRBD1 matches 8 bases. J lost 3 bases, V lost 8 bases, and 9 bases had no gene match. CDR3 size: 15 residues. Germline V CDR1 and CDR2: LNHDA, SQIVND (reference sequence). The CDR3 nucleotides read TGTGCCAGTGCTCCCGGACAGGGCCCCAATCAGCCCCAGCATTTT. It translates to CASAPGQGPNQPQHF.

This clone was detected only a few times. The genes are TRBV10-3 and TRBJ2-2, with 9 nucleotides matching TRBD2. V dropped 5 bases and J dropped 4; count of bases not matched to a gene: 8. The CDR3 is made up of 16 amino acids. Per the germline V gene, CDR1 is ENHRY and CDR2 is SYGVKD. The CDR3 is CAISLEREASTGELFF. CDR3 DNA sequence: TGTGCCATCAGTTTGGAGCGGGAGGCCTCCACCGGGGAGCTGTTTTTT.

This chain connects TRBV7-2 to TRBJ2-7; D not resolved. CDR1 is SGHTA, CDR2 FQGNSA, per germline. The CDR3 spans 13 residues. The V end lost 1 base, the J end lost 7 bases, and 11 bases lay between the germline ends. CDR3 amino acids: CASSLGPWSEQYF. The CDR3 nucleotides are TGTGCCAGCAGCTTAGGCCCTTGGTCGGAGCAGTACTTC.

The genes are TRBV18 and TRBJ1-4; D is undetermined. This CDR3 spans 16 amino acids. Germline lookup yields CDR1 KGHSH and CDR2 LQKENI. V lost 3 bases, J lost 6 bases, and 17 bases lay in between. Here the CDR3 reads CASSPYLGESDEKLFF. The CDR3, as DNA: TGTGCCAGCTCACCGTACCTCGGGGAGAGCGATGAAAAACTGTTTTTT.

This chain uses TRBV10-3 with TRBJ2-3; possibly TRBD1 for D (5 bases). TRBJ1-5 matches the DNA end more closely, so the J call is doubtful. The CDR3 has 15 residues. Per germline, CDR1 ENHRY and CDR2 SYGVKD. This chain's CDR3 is CAISESQPGLAYQHF. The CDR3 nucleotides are TGTGCCATCAGTGAGTCGCAACCGGGACTAGCGTACCAGCATTTT.

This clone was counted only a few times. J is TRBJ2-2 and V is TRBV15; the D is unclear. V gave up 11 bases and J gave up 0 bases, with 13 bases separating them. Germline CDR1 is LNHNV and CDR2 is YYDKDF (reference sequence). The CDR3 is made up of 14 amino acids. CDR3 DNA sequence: TGTGCCGCAAAAACGGAAGCGAACACCGGGGAGCTGTTTTTT. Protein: CAAKTEANTGELFF.

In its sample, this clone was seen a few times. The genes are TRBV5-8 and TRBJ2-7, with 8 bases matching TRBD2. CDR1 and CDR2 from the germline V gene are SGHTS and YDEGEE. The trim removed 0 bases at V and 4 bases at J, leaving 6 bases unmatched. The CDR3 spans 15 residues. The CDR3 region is CASSLEAGVVYEQYF. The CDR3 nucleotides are TGTGCCAGCAGCTTGGAAGCGGGAGTAGTGTACGAGCAGTACTTC. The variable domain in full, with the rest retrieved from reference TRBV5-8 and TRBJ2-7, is EAGVTQSPTHLIKTRGQQATLRCSPISGHTSVYWYQQALGLGLQFLLWYDEGEERNRGNFPPRFSGRQFPNYSSELNVNALELEDSALYLCASSLEAGVVYEQYFGPGTRLTVT.

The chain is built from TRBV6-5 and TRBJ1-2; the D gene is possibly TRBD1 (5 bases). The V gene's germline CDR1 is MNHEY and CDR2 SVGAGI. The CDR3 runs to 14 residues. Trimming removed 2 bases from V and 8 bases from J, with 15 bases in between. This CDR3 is CASSYAWGETGYTF. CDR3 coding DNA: TGTGCCAGCAGTTACGCCTGGGGGGAAACGGGCTACACCTTC.

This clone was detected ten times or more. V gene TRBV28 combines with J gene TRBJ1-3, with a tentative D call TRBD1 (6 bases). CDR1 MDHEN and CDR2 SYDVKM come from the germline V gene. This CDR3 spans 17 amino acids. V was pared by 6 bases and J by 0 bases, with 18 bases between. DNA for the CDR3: TGTGCCAGCAGAGGACAGAACCTCCTCCTCTCTGGAAACACCATATATTTT. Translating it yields CASRGQNLLLSGNTIYF.

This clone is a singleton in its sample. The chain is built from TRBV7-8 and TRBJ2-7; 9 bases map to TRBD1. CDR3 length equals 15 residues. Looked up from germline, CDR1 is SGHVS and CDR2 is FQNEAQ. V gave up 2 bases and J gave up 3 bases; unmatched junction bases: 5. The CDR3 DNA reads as TGTGCCAGCAGCTTACTGACAGGGGGATTCTACGAGCAGTACTTC. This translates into CASSLLTGGFYEQYF. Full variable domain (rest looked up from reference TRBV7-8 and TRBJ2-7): GAGVSQSPRYKVAKRGQDVALRCDPISGHVSLFWYQQALGQGPEFLTYFQNEAQLDKSGLPSDRFFAERPEGSVSTLKIQRTQQEDSAVYLCASSLLTGGFYEQYFGPGTRLTVT.

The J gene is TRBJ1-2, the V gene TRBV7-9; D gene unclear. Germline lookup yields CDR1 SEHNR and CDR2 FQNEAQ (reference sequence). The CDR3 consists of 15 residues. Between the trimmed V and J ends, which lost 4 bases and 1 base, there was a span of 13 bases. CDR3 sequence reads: CASSSGSEGNYGYTF. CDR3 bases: TGTGCCAGCAGCTCGGGGTCGGAGGGTAACTATGGCTACACCTTC.

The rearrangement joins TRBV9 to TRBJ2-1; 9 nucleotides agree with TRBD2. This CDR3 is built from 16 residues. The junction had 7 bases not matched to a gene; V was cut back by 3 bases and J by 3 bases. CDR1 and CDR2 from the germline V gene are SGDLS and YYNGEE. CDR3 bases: TGTGCCAGCAGCGCCCCCTCTAGCGGGGACTACAATGAGCAGTTCTTC. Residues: CASSAPSSGDYNEQFF.

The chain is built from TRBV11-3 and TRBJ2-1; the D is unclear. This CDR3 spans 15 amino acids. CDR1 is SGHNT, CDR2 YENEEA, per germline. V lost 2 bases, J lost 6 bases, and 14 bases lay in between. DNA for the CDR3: TGTGCCAGCAGCTTATCGCCAAACTTCCCCAATGAGCAGTTCTTC. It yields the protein CASSLSPNFPNEQFF.

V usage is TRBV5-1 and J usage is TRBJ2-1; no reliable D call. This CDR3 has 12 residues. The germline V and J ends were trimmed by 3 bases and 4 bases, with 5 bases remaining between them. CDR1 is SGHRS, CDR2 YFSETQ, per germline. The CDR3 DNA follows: TGCGCCAGCAGCTCCAAGTACAATGAGCAGTTCTTC. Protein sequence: CASSSKYNEQFF.

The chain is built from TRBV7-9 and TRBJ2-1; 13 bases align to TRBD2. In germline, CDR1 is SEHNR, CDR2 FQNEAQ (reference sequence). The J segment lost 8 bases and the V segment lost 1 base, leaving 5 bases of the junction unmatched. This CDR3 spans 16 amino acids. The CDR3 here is CASSLGTSGRGDEQFF. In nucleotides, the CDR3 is TGTGCCAGCAGCTTAGGGACTAGCGGGAGAGGCGATGAGCAGTTCTTC.

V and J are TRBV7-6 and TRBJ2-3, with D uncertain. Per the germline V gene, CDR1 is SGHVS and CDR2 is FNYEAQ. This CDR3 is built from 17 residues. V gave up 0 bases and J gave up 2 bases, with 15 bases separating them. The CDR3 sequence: CASSLAGWAGITDTQYF. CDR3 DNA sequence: TGTGCCAGCAGCTTAGCGGGATGGGCAGGAATCACAGATACGCAGTATTTT.

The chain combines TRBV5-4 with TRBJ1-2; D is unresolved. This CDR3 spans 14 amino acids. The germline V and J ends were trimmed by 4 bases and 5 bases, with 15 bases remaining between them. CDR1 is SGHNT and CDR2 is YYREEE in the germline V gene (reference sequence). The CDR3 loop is CASSPGGVPYGYTF. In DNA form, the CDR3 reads TGTGCCAGCAGCCCAGGCGGGGTCCCTTATGGCTACACCTTC.